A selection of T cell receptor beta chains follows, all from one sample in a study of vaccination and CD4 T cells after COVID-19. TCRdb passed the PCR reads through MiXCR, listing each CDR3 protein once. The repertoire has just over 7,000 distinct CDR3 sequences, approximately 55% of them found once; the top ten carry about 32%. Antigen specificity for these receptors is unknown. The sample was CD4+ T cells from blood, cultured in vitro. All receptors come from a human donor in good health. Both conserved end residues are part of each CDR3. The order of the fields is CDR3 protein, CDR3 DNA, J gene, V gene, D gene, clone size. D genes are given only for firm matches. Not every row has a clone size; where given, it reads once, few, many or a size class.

CDR3aa: CASSLPYRGGGYTF; CDR3nt: TGTGCCAGCAGTTTGCCCTACAGGGGGGGCGGCTACACCTTC; j_gene: TRBJ1-2; v_gene: TRBV12-3/TRBV12-4; d_gene: TRBD1; abundance: NA
CDR3aa: CASSSSREITEAFF; CDR3nt: TGTGCCAGCAGTTCTTCTAGGGAAATCACTGAAGCTTTCTTT; j_gene: TRBJ1-1; v_gene: TRBV6-5; d_gene: NA; abundance: few
CDR3aa: CASSLVGDTEAFF; CDR3nt: TGTGCCAGCAGTTTGGTGGGGGACACTGAAGCTTTCTTT; j_gene: TRBJ1-1; v_gene: TRBV27; d_gene: NA; abundance: few
CDR3aa: CSASRDHTEAFF; CDR3nt: TGCAGTGCTAGCAGGGATCACACTGAAGCTTTCTTT; j_gene: TRBJ1-1; v_gene: TRBV20-1; d_gene: NA; abundance: NA
CDR3aa: CASSFPPGHTEAFF; CDR3nt: TGTGCCAGCAGCTTCCCCCCGGGACACACCGAAGCTTTCTTT; j_gene: TRBJ1-1; v_gene: TRBV7-9; d_gene: NA; abundance: NA
CDR3aa: CASSLMTNTEAFF; CDR3nt: TGTGCCAGCAGTTTAATGACCAACACTGAAGCTTTCTTT; j_gene: TRBJ1-1; v_gene: TRBV12-3/TRBV12-4; d_gene: NA; abundance: NA
CDR3aa: CASSLGWSQPQHF; CDR3nt: TGTGCCAGCAGCTTAGGGTGGAGTCAGCCCCAGCATTTT; j_gene: TRBJ1-5; v_gene: TRBV7-6; d_gene: NA; abundance: few
CDR3aa: CSATTGQGEKLFF; CDR3nt: TGCAGTGCCACCACAGGACAGGGGGAAAAACTGTTTTTT; j_gene: TRBJ1-4; v_gene: TRBV20-1; d_gene: TRBD1; abundance: NA
CDR3aa: CSVADRHYNQPQHF; CDR3nt: TGCAGCGTTGCAGACCGACACTACAATCAGCCCCAGCATTTT; j_gene: TRBJ1-5; v_gene: TRBV29-1; d_gene: NA; abundance: NA
CDR3aa: CASRDSGTYNYGYTF; CDR3nt: TGTGCCAGCAGAGATTCCGGGACATATAACTATGGCTACACCTTC; j_gene: TRBJ1-2; v_gene: TRBV6-1; d_gene: NA; abundance: few
CDR3aa: CASRRNNEQFF; CDR3nt: TGTGCCAGTAGGAGGAACAATGAGCAGTTCTTC; j_gene: TRBJ2-1; v_gene: TRBV19; d_gene: NA; abundance: once
CDR3aa: CASSPRLAGAGGELFF; CDR3nt: TGTGCCAGCAGCCCCCGACTAGCGGGGGCAGGCGGGGAGCTGTTTTTT; j_gene: TRBJ2-2; v_gene: TRBV7-8; d_gene: TRBD2; abundance: few
CDR3aa: CAGGSTSGGSEQYF; CDR3nt: TGTGCCGGCGGATCGACTAGCGGGGGGTCAGAGCAGTACTTC; j_gene: TRBJ2-7; v_gene: TRBV6-1; d_gene: TRBD2; abundance: NA